This T cell receptor (beta chain) was identified in a study of Tregs in tolerant kidney transplant recipients. Overall study findings and caveats: Biological reproducibility was not directly addressed, but technical replication error appeared minimal.

Generated by immunoSEQ multiplex PCR, the TCRdb table keeps only in-frame clones and is missing some. Of tens of thousands of clones listed, about 90% are singletons. Germline loops: CDR1 MNHEY, CDR2 SMNVEV (reference sequence). The CDR3 has 16 amino acids. V shed 3 bases and J 4 bases; nucleotides not matched to a gene: 6. In regard to this clone: Its antigen is not known.

Sequenced material: Tregs from blood. The V call is TRBV27, the J call TRBJ1-2; TRBD1 aligns across 12 bases. The clonotype comes from a human donor in good health. CDR3 sequence (DNA): TGTGCCAGCAGTTTCGGGGACAGGGGGCTCGGCTATGGCTACACCTTC. Its translation is CASSFGDRGLGYGYTF.